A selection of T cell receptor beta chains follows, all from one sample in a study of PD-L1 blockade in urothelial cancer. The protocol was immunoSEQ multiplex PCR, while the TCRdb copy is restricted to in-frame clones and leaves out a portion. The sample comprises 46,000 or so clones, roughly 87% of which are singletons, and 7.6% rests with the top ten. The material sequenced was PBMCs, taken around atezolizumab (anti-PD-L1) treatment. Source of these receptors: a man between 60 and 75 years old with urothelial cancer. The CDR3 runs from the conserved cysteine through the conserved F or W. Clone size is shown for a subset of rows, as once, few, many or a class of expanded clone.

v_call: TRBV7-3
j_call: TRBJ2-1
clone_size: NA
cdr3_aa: CASSLRPSGGGDEQFF

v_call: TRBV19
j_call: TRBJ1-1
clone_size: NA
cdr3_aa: CASRQGTNTEAFF

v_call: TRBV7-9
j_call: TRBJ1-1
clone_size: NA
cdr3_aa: CASSPGTGPFTEAFF

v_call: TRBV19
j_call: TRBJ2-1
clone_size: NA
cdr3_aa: CASTPPGERGNEQFF

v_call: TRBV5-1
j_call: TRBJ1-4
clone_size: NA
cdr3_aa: CASSVGQPNEKLFF

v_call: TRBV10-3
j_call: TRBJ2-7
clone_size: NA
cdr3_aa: CAISDPGTVPYEQYF

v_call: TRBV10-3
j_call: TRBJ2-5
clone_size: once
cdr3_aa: CAISESGLASETQYF

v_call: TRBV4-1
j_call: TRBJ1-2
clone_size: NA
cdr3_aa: CASSQGQNYGYTF

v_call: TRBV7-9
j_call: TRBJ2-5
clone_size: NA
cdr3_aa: CASSLNPRLAELKETQYF

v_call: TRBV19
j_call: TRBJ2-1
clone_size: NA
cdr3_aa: CASSILQRGSYNEQFF

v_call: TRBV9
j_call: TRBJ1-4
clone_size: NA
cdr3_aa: CASSRQGVTNEKLFF

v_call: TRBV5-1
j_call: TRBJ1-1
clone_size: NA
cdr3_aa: CASSPYRGRGSNTEAFF

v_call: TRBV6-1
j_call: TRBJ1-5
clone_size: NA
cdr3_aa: CASRPQGWVPQHF

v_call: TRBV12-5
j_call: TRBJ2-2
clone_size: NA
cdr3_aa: CASGFGTGENTGELFF

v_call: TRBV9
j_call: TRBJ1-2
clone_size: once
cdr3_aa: CASSVADRAIYTF

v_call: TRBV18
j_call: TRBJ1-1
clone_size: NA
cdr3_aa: CASSPGQALTEAFF

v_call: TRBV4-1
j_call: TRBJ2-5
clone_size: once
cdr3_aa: CASSQESDRVWGETQYF

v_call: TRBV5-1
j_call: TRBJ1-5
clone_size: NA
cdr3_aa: CASSLTGGYQPQHF

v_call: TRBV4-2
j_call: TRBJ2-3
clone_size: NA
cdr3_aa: CASRQLAGATDTQYF

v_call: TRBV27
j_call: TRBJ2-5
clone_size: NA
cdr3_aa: CASSPRGYQETQYF

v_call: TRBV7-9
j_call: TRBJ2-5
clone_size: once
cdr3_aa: CASSPLAGGIEETQYF

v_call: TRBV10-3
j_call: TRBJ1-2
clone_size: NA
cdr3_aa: CAITHRVMFGYTF

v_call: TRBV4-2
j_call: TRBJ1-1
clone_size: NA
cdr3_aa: CASSQEVAGRPEAFF

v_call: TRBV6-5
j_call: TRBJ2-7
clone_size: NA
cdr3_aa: CASSRQGDEQYF

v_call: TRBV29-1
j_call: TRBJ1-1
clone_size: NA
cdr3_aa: CSVEGTDAGTEAFF

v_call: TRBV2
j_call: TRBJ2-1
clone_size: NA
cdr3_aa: CASSGWTSGGSSSYNEQFF

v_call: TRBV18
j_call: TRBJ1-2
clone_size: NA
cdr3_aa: CASSQYGTDRNYGYTF

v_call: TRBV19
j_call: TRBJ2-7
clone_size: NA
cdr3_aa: CASSNAGEQYF

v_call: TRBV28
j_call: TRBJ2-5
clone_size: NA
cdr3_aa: CASSLGALETQYF

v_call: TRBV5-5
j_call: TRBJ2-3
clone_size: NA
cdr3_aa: CASSVQGMSTDTQYF

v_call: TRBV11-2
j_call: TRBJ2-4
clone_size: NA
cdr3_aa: CASRPLAGGPVNIQYF

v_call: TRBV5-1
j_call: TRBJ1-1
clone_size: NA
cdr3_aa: CASSLEATGAGTEAFF

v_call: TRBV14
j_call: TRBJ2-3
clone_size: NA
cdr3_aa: CASRQVAGPTTDTQYF

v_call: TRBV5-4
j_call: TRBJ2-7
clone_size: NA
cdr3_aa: CASSSTGTSGYEQYF

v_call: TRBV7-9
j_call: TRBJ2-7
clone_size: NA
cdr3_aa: CASSPPGTGYEQYF

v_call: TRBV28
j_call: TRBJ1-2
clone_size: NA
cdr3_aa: CASSLSGRAGGYTF

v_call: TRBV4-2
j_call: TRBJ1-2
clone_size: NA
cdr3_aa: CASSQELGTGSYGYTF

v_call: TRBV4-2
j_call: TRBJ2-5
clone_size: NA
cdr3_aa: CASSQVSPGLGEGTQYF

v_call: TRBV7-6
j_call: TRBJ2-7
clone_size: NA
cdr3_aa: CASSGGQGTYEQYF

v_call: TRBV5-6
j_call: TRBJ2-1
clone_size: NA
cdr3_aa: CASSFRQGPYNEQFF

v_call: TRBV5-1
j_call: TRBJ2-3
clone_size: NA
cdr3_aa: CASSLVQGLTDTQYF

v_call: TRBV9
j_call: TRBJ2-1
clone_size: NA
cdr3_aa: CASSTTLRDRAGEQFF

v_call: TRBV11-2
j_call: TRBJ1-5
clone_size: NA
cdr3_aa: CASSLQGAGNQPQHF

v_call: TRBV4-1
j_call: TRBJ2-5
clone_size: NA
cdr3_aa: CASSQDRRLAGGHQETQYF

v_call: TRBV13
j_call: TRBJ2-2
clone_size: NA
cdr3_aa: CASRPGAPNTGELFF

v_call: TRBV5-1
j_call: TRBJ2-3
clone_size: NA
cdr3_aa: CASSLGASGVGTDTQYF

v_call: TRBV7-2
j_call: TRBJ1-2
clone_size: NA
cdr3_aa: CASSLALIHTNYGYTF

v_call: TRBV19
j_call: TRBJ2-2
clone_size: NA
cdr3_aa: CASSSQGAGELFF

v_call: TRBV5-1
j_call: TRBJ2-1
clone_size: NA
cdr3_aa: CASSLDVSETRFF

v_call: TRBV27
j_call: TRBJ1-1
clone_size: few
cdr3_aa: CASSWTGDTEAFF

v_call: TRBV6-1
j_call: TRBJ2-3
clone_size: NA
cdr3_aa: CASSERVRQAKGDAQYF

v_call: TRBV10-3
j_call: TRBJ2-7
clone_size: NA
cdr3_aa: CASKGPSGGRNEQYF